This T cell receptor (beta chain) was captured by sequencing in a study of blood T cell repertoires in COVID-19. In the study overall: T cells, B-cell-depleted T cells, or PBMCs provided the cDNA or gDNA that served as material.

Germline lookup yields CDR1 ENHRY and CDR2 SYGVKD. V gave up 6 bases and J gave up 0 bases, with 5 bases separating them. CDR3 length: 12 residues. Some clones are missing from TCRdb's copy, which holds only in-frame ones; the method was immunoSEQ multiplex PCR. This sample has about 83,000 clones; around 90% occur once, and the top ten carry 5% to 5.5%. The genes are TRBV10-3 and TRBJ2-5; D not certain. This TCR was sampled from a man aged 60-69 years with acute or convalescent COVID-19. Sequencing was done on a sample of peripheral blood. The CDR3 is CAISDNQETQYF. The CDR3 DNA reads TGTGCCATCAGCGACAACCAAGAGACCCAGTACTTC.